Following are 28 T cell receptor beta chains from one sample sequenced in a study of type 1 regulatory T cells. These receptors lack a known antigen. TCRdb reprocessed the reads via MiXCR and lists one record per CDR3 protein. The sample comprises approximately 23,000 distinct CDR3 sequences, just under 75% of which are singletons, and around an eighth rests with the top ten. The source material was cultured T cells, either the whole culture or a sorted T cell fraction (not recorded which). Stated subset: Tr1-enriched cell product generated in vitro against host alloantigens. The source of these receptors is a human donor in good health.

The chain links TRBV5-5 to TRBJ2-5; 11 positions agree with TRBD2. Germline CDR1 is SGHKS and CDR2 is YYEKEE (reference sequence). The CDR3 is 15 residues long. Losses at the gene ends were 5 bases for V and 5 bases for J; bases not matched to a gene: 8. CDR3 region: CASRLAGGPGETQYF. The CDR3, as DNA: TGTGCCAGCAGATTAGCGGGGGGGCCGGGGGAGACCCAGTACTTC.

By sample fraction, this clonotype is medium-sized (0.01 to 0.1%). The chain uses TRBV6-6 and TRBJ1-1, with D possibly TRBD1 on 6 matching bases. The V gene lost 2 bases and the J gene lost 3 bases, with 7 bases spanning the gap. This CDR3 contains 13 residues. Germline CDR1 and CDR2: MNHNY and SVGAGI (reference sequence). CDR3 protein: CASSYGGYTEAFF. CDR3 nucleotide sequence: TGTGCCAGCAGTTACGGGGGCTACACTGAAGCTTTCTTT.

CDR3 nucleotide sequence: TGTGCCAGCAGTGCCACGGGGTTAAACACTGAAGCTTTCTTT. Protein product: CASSATGLNTEAFF. The chain carries TRBV6-2 or TRBV6-3 and TRBJ1-1; D ambiguous. The V gene lost 5 bases and the J gene lost 2 bases, with 12 bases spanning the gap. The CDR3 loop spans 14 amino acids. Germline CDR1 and CDR2: MNHEY and SVGEGT.

The chain has TRBV27 and TRBJ2-3, with D possibly TRBD2 on 7 matching bases. This CDR3 has 13 amino acids. Deletions cut 5 bases from V and 8 bases from J, with 14 bases between. Germline-derived CDR1 and CDR2 are MNHEY and SMNVEV (reference sequence). The CDR3 DNA follows: TGTGCCAGCAGTCTCAACAGGGAGGGTACGCAGTATTTT. Translating gives CASSLNREGTQYF.

By proportion, this clonotype is medium-sized. The V and J genes are TRBV2 and TRBJ1-6; D unresolved. The CDR3 totals 14 residues. The germline V gene encodes CDR1 SNHLY and CDR2 FYNNEI. Trimming took off 8 bases at V and 5 bases at J, with 13 bases between the two ends. Here the CDR3 reads CASSGPVHNSPLHF. The CDR3 DNA follows: TGTGCCAGCTCTGGCCCGGTCCATAATTCACCCCTCCACTTT.

The sample holds one count of this clonotype. V and J are TRBV6-2 or TRBV6-3 and TRBJ2-2; TRBD1 or TRBD2 may be the D gene (5 bases each). Per germline, CDR1 MNHEY and CDR2 SVGEGT. V lost 5 bases, J lost 1 base, and 8 bases lay in between. This CDR3 region has 14 residues. The CDR3 here is CASSRGGNTGELFF. Here the CDR3 DNA reads TGTGCCAGCAGTCGTGGGGGGAACACCGGGGAGCTGTTTTTT.

The chain couples TRBV11-1 to TRBJ2-1, with 7 bases matching TRBD1. Per the germline V gene, CDR1 is SGHAT and CDR2 is FQDESV (reference sequence). The trim removed 5 bases at V and 4 bases at J, leaving 11 bases unmatched. The CDR3 has 16 residues. The CDR3 protein is CASSHRTGYTYNEQFF. As DNA, the CDR3 is TGTGCCAGCAGCCACCGGACAGGTTACACTTACAATGAGCAGTTCTTC.

The chain links TRBV29-1 to TRBJ2-2; D possibly uses TRBD1 or TRBD2 (6 bases each). Germline lookup yields CDR1 SQVTM and CDR2 ANQGSEA. The germline V and J ends were trimmed by 7 bases and 5 bases, with 14 bases remaining between them. This CDR3 has 13 residues. CDR3 residues: CSAKEGGTGELFF. In DNA, the CDR3 is TGCAGCGCCAAGGAGGGGGGTACCGGGGAGCTGTTTTTT.

This clonotype has only one observation. This chain links TRBV7-2 with TRBJ2-3, with TRBD2 as a possible D gene (5 bases). Germline values: CDR1 SGHTA, CDR2 FQGNSA. V shed 7 bases and J shed 2 bases, with 13 bases lying between them. The CDR3 spans 14 residues. For the CDR3, the DNA is TGTGCCAGCAAAATCGGGGTAAACACAGATACGCAGTATTTT. Protein: CASKIGVNTDTQYF.

This clonotype was observed a few times. The chain combines TRBV5-1 with TRBJ1-5, with 8 positions matching TRBD1. Germline V gene lookup returns CDR1 SGHRS and CDR2 YFSETQ. The V and J ends lost 0 bases and 3 bases, in that order; junction bases with no gene match: 2. This CDR3 has 15 residues. CDR3 residues: CASSLGTGYNQPQHF. As DNA, the CDR3 is TGCGCCAGCAGCTTGGGGACAGGGTACAATCAGCCCCAGCATTTT. Variable domain in full (rest from reference TRBV5-1 and TRBJ1-5): KAGVTQTPRYLIKTRGQQVTLSCSPISGHRSVSWYQQTPGQGLQFLFEYFSETQRNKGNFPGRFSGRQFSNSRSEMNVSTLELGDSALYLCASSLGTGYNQPQHFGDGTRLSIL.

This chain uses TRBV12-5 with TRBJ1-1; D gene unclear. Germline values: CDR1 LGHNT, CDR2 FRNRAP. Trimming left V 1 base short and J 3 bases short, with 12 bases between. The CDR3 consists of 15 residues. CDR3 amino acids: CASGLGGPFDTEAFF. In DNA form, the CDR3 reads TGTGCTAGTGGTTTGGGTGGCCCTTTCGACACTGAAGCTTTCTTT.

This clonotype was observed a handful of times. The rearrangement uses TRBV4-3 and TRBJ1-6; TRBD1 aligns across 7 bases. Germline CDR1 LGHNA, CDR2 YSLEER. The CDR3 is 14 amino acids. After removal of 4 bases from V and 7 bases from J, the junction contained 4 bases not matched to a gene. The CDR3, as DNA: TGCGCCAGCAGCCGTACAGGGGTCAATTCACCCCTCCACTTT. Protein: CASSRTGVNSPLHF.

This chain uses TRBV30 with TRBJ2-1; 7 bases map to TRBD1. The CDR3 contains 14 residues. With 5 bases clipped from V and 3 bases from J, the junction kept 7 bases outside the gene matches. The germline gives CDR1 GTSNPN, CDR2 SVGIG (reference sequence). CDR3 residues: CAWGGQSNYNEQFF. The CDR3 DNA reads TGTGCCTGGGGGGGACAGTCGAACTACAATGAGCAGTTCTTC.

The chain recombines TRBV7-2 with TRBJ2-3; weak D call: TRBD2 (5 bases). The germline V and J ends were trimmed by 4 bases and 4 bases, with 15 bases remaining between them. Germline V gene data show CDR1 as SGHTA and CDR2 as FQGNSA. This CDR3 is built from 15 residues. The CDR3 nucleotides are TGTGCCAGCAGCTCCCCCCCCGGTAGCGCAGATACGCAGTATTTT. Residues: CASSSPPGSADTQYF.

The chain links TRBV2 to TRBJ1-5; D unresolved. Germline-derived CDR1 and CDR2 are SNHLY and FYNNEI. The CDR3 length is 15 residues. Trimming removed 3 bases from V and 1 base from J, with 10 bases in between. CDR3 amino acids: CASSDRGVSNQPQHF. CDR3 in DNA: TGTGCCAGCAGTGACCGCGGGGTGAGCAATCAGCCCCAGCATTTT.

The rearrangement uses TRBV7-9 and TRBJ2-7, with TRBD2 matching 7 bases. CDR3 length: 16 residues. Germline V gene sequence: CDR1 SEHNR, CDR2 FQNEAQ (reference sequence). Germline trimming cut 5 bases from V and 2 bases from J; bases unmatched to any gene: 12. Written as DNA, the CDR3 is TGTGCCAGCAGCCTAACCGGGGGAGGGACTGCCTACGAGCAGTACTTC. Protein product: CASSLTGGGTAYEQYF.

This rearrangement joins TRBV18 to TRBJ2-6; D may be TRBD1 (6 bases). V lost 4 bases and J 1 base, leaving 11 bases between the germline ends. This CDR3 contains 16 residues. Germline values: CDR1 KGHSH, CDR2 LQKENI. This CDR3 reads CASSLGQPSGANVLTF. The CDR3 DNA reads TGTGCCAGCTCACTTGGACAGCCGTCTGGGGCCAACGTCCTGACTTTC.

This clonotype was seen a single time. A read error may produce the germline difference seen at one junction end. The V call is TRBV6-5, the J call TRBJ1-2; D may be TRBD1 (5 bases). The CDR3 is made up of 16 amino acids. Germline loops: CDR1 MNHEY, CDR2 SVGAGI. The CDR3 region is CASSYSYPGPNFGYTF. CDR3 DNA sequence: TGTGCCAGCAGTTACTCCTATCCAGGGCCTAACTTTGGCTACACCTTC.

This sequence joins TRBV7-6 and TRBJ2-5; D possibly matches TRBD1 or TRBD2 (6 bases each). This CDR3 has 13 amino acids. Germline V gene sequence: CDR1 SGHVS, CDR2 FNYEAQ. The V and J ends lost 5 bases and 4 bases respectively, with 11 bases between them. The chain's CDR3 is CASSPGGGETQYF. In nucleotides, the CDR3 is TGTGCCAGCAGCCCTGGAGGGGGAGAGACCCAGTACTTC.

The CDR3 coding sequence is TGTGCCAGCAGCCAAGGAAAGACAGGGGGGTTTCTAACTGAAGCTTTCTTT. The encoded protein is CASSQGKTGGFLTEAFF. The chain links TRBV4-2 to TRBJ1-1, with 9 bases that match TRBD1. Germline V gene sequence: CDR1 LGHNA, CDR2 YNFKEQ. The CDR3 is 17 amino acids. Trimming took 1 base from V and 5 from J; bases not matched to a gene: 11.

J is TRBJ2-7 and V is TRBV5-1; D may be TRBD1 (5 bases). The CDR3 runs to 14 residues. V lost 4 bases to trimming and J lost 5 bases, with 16 bases between them. Germline V gene sequence: CDR1 SGHRS, CDR2 YFSETQ. The CDR3, as DNA: TGCGCCAGCAGCCTAGGCCTTCAGGGAAACGAGCAGTACTTC. Its protein is CASSLGLQGNEQYF.

This rearrangement joins TRBV5-1 to TRBJ2-1; TRBD2 might be the D (5 bases). The CDR3 extends over 15 amino acids. Germline lookup yields CDR1 SGHRS and CDR2 YFSETQ. Trimming removed 0 bases from V and 0 bases from J, with 7 bases in between. The CDR3 region is CASSLGTVSYNEQFF. The DNA of the CDR3 is TGCGCCAGCAGCTTGGGGACTGTCTCCTACAATGAGCAGTTCTTC.

The chain has TRBV20-1 and TRBJ2-1; D may match TRBD1 or TRBD2 (7 bases each). The CDR3 totals 16 residues. Trimming took 6 bases from V and 1 from J, leaving 19 bases between them. Germline lookup yields CDR1 DFQATT and CDR2 SNEGSKA (reference sequence). The CDR3 nucleotides are TGCAGTGCCTACAAGGGGGCTAGCGGATCCTACAATGAGCAGTTCTTC. Amino acid sequence: CSAYKGASGSYNEQFF.

This clonotype turned up a few times. The rearrangement links TRBV2 to TRBJ2-7; 7 nucleotides agree with TRBD2. The CDR3 sequence is 13 residues long. Unmatched junction bases numbered 7, after V lost 4 bases and J lost 7 bases. Germline assignment: CDR1 SNHLY and CDR2 FYNNEI. The DNA of the CDR3 is TGTGCCAGCAGTGCCCAAGCGGGGCGAGAGCAGTACTTC. Protein: CASSAQAGREQYF.

This sequence joins TRBV12-3 or TRBV12-4 and TRBJ1-4, with 9 bases identical to TRBD1. The V gene end was trimmed by 4 bases and the J gene end by 8 bases; junction bases not matched to a gene: 8. The CDR3 is made up of 15 amino acids. CDR3 residues: CASSWTGEIYEKLFF. CDR3 DNA sequence: TGTGCCAGCAGTTGGACAGGGGAGATATACGAAAAACTGTTTTTT.

This clonotype is classed as medium-sized. The CDR3 nucleotides read TGTGCCAGCAGCTTAGCGTCTTCGTTGCGGGGGGGCCTCGGTGAGCAGTTCTTC. Encoded protein: CASSLASSLRGGLGEQFF. The V call is TRBV7-2, the J call TRBJ2-1, with 9 positions matching TRBD2. CDR1 is SGHTA and CDR2 is FQGNSA in the germline V gene. The CDR3 runs to 18 residues. V dropped 0 bases and J dropped 9; count of bases not matched to a gene: 15.

This rearrangement joins TRBV20-1 to TRBJ2-7; TRBD2 matches at 8 bases. There are 14 residues in the CDR3. J lost 3 bases, V lost 0 bases, and 4 bases had no gene match. From germline, CDR1 is DFQATT and CDR2 SNEGSKA (reference sequence). The DNA of the CDR3 is TGCAGTGCTAGAGAGGCGGGGGGACGCTACGAGCAGTACTTC. Protein product: CSAREAGGRYEQYF.

About this clonotype: This may come from a read error, since a much larger clone is one base off. The V call is TRBV20-1, the J call TRBJ1-1; D remains ambiguous. The length of the CDR3 is 12 residues. Trimming pared 6 bases from V and 5 bases from J, leaving 13 bases between. CDR1 is DFQATT and CDR2 is SNEGSKA in the germline V gene (reference sequence). CDR3: CSAPPQETEAFF. CDR3 bases: TGCAGTGCCCCCCCCCAGGAAACTGAAGCTTTCTTT.